This T cell receptor beta chain was documented in a study of control samples from healthy donors and cancer patients. The method was immunoSEQ multiplex PCR; TCRdb's version includes in-frame clones alone and lacks a portion of them. This repertoire shows some 410,000 clones, around 90% found once; its top ten account for more than 6%. The V end lost 0 bases, the J end lost 1 base, and 5 bases lay between the germline ends. Germline lookup yields CDR1 SGDLS and CDR2 YYNGEE. This CDR3 has 14 residues. This sequence was found in a man aged 35 to 55 with head and neck cancer. Sequenced: PBMCs. The chain couples TRBV9 to TRBJ1-5; no definite D call. In DNA form, the CDR3 reads TGTGCCAGCAGCGTAGGAATAAGCAATCAGCCCCAGCATTTT. It specifies CASSVGISNQPQHF.